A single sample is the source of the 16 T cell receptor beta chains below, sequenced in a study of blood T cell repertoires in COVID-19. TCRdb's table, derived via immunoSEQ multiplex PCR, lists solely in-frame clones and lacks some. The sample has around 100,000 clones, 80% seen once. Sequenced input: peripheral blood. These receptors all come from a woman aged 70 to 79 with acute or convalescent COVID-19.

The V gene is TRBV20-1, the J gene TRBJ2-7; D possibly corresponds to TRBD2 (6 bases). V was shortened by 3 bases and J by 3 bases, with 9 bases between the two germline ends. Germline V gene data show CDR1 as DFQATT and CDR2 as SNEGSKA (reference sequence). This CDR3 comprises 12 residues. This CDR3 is CSASRGSYEQYF. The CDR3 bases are TGCAGTGCTAGTCGGGGGAGCTACGAGCAGTACTTC.

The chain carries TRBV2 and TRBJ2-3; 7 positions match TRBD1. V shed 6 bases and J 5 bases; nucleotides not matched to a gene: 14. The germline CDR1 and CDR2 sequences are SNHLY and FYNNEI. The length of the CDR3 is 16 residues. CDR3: CASSPQGTDRGDTQYF. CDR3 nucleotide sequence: TGTGCCAGCAGCCCCCAAGGGACAGATAGGGGAGATACGCAGTATTTT. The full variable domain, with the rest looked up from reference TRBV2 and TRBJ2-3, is EPEVTQTPSHQVTQMGQEVILRCVPISNHLYFYWYRQILGQKVEFLVSFYNNEISEKSEIFDDQFSVERPDGSNFTLKIRSTKLEDSAMYFCASSPQGTDRGDTQYFGPGTRLTVL.

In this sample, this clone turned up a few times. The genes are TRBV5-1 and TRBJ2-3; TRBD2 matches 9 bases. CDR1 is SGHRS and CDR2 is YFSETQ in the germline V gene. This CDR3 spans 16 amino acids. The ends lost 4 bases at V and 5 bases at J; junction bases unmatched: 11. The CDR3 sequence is CASSLIAGARGDTQYF. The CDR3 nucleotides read TGCGCCAGCAGCCTAATAGCGGGGGCCCGCGGAGATACGCAGTATTTT.

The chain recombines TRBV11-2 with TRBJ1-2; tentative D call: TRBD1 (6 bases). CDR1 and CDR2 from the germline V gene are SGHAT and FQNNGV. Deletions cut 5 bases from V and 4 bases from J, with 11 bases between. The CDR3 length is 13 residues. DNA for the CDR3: TGTGCCAGCAGCCTGCAGGGGACCTATGGCTACACCTTC. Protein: CASSLQGTYGYTF.

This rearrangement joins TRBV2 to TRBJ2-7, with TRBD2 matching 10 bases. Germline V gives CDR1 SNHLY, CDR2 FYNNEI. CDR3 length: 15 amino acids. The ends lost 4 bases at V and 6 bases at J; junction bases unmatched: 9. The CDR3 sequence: CASSGLAGVPLEQYV. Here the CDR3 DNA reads TGTGCCAGCAGTGGTCTAGCGGGGGTTCCCCTCGAGCAGTACGTC.

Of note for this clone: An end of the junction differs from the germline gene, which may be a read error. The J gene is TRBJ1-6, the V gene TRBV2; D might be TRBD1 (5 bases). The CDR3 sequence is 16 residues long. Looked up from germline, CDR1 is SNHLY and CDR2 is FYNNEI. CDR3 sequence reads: CVSRPQGFTYNSPLHF. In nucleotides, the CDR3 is TGTGTCAGCAGACCGCAGGGATTCACCTATAATTCACCCCTCCACTTT.

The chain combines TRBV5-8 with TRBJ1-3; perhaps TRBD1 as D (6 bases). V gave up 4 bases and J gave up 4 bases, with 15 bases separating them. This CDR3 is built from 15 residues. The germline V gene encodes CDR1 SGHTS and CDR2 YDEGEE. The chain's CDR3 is CASSPPGAQGNTIYF. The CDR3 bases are TGTGCCAGCAGCCCCCCAGGGGCACAAGGAAACACCATATATTTT.

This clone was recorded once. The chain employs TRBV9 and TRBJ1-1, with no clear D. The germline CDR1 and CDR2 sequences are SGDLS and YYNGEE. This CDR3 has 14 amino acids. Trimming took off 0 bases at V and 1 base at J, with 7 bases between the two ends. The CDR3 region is CASSVDGGNTEAFF. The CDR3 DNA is TGTGCCAGCAGCGTAGACGGAGGGAACACTGAAGCTTTCTTT.

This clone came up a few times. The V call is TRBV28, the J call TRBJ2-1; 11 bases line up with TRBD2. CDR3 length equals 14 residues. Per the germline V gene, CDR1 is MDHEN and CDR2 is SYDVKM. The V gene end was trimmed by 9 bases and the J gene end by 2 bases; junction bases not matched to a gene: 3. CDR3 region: CASSGGAPYNEQFF. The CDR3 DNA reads TGTGCCAGTAGCGGGGGGGCCCCCTACAATGAGCAGTTCTTC.

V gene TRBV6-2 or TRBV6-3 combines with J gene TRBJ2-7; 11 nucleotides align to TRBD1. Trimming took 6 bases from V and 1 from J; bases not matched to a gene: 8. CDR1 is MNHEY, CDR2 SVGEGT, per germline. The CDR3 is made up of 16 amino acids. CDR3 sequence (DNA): TGTGCCAGCAGCCGGGCGGGACAGGGGGTATCCTACGAGCAGTACGTC. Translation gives CASSRAGQGVSYEQYV.

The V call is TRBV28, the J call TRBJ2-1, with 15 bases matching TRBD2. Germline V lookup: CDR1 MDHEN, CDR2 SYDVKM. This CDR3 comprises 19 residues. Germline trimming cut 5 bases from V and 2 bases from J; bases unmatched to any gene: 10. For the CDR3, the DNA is TGTGCCAGCAGTCCTTGGACTAGCGGGGGGGCTACCCCCTACAATGAGCAGTTCTTC. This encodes CASSPWTSGGATPYNEQFF.

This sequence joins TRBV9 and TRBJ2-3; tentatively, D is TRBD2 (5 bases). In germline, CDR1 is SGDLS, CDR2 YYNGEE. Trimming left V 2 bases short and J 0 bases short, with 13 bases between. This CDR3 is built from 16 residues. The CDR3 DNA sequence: TGTGCCAGCAGCGTCGGTGGCGGGCATAGCACAGATACGCAGTATTTT. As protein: CASSVGGGHSTDTQYF.

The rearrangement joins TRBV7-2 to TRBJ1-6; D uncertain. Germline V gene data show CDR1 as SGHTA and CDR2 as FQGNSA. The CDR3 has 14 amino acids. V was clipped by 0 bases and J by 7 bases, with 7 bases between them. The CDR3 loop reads CASSLALRNSPLHF. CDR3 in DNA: TGTGCCAGCAGCTTAGCTCTGCGGAATTCACCCCTCCACTTT.

The CDR3 region is CASSQATTGLSTDTQYF. CDR3 DNA sequence: TGCGCCAGCAGCCAAGCCACGACAGGTTTATCCACAGATACGCAGTATTTT. The chain is built from TRBV4-3 and TRBJ2-3; a possible D gene is TRBD1 (6 bases). The germline V gene has CDR1 LGHNA and CDR2 YSLEER. V lost 1 base and J lost 2, with 16 bases in between. The CDR3 is made up of 17 amino acids.

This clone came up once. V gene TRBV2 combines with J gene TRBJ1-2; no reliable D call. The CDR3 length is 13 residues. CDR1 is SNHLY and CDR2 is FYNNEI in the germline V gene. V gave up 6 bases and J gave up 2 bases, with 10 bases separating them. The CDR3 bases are TGTGCCAGCAGGGAGCTTCCGAACTATGGCTACACCTTC. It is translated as CASRELPNYGYTF.

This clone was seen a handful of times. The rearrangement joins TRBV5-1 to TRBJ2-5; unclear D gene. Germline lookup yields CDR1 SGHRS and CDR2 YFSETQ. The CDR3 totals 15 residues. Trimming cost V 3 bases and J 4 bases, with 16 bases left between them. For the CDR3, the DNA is TGCGCCAGCAGCTCCGGGTTGAGTCTAAGAGAGACCCAGTACTTC. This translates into CASSSGLSLRETQYF.